By sample share, the clone carrying this T cell receptor (beta chain) is medium-sized. This entry comes from a study of neurological immune-mediated disorders. This CDR3 has 18 amino acids. TCRdb processed the 5' RACE reads anew with MiXCR; each CDR3 protein has one entry. This sample yields some 16,000 distinct CDR3 sequences, of which about 20% are seen a single time; about 21% belongs to the top ten. The sequence was obtained from a man aged 50-59 years in good health. This chain links TRBV21-1 with TRBJ2-1; TRBD2, the table's D call, lacks a check against the DNA. TRBV21-1 is given as a pseudogene. Sequencing was carried out using PBMCs. CDR3: CASSKVSQAGVPYNEQFF. The CDR3, as DNA: TGTGCCAGCAGCAAAGTTAGCCAAGCGGGGGTCCCCTACAATGAGCAGTTCTTC.